The clone carrying this T cell receptor beta chain is judged medium-sized. Per the germline V gene, CDR1 is SNHLY and CDR2 is FYNNEI. The CDR3 sequence is 16 residues long. V lost 2 bases and J lost 8; bases outside the gene matches: 11. Bulk tumor genomic DNA, around 600 ng per sample, was the template. Every primary tumor yielded several biopsies, spaced far apart, that were taken during surgery. Patients had untreated, newly diagnosed non-small cell lung cancer and underwent curative surgery. The source of the sample is a study of immune heterogeneity within non-small cell lung tumors. TCR beta CDR3 was amplified by multiplex PCR using 32 V and 13 J primers. TCRdb called the multiplex PCR reads again in MiXCR, with one record for every CDR3 protein. The sample lists roughly 2,000 distinct CDR3 sequences, around 30% occurring once.

The clonotype originates from a man aged 60 to 69 with non-small cell lung cancer. The chain combines TRBV2 with TRBJ1-2, with 10 nucleotides matching TRBD1. The sequenced sample consisted of lung tumor tissue. The CDR3 DNA reads as TGTGCCAGCAGTGAAAGCCGACAGGGGGCGTGGGAAGGCTACACCTTC. Encoded protein: CASSESRQGAWEGYTF.